The TCR beta chain under discussion was sequenced for a study of shared clonotypes between healthy human individuals (dated by TCRdb to 2019 to 2021). In the study overall: The cohort comprised a couple of women and a few men aged 18 to 49 years. Per donor, three plates each were used for CD4 naive and CD4 memory, two for CD8 naive, and one for CD8 memory. Blood TCR repertoires of roughly five healthy adults were deeply sequenced to estimate repertoire size and the extent of clonotype sharing between individuals. Different laboratories and diverse techniques were used to prepare libraries and sequence TCR repertoires, to increase sequencing depth and limit assay-specific biases. Between about 0.8 and 9 billion PBMCs per donor were obtained by leukapheresis.

Study-wide conclusions, independent of this receptor: Larger estimated clonotype richness was generally found for naive subsets than for memory subsets. Because the study included only a small number of donors, the genetic and exposure-history diversity represented was limited. Sampling was limited to blood, and TCR repertoires in tissue likely differ from TCR repertoires in blood. Compared with non-shared clonotypes, the clonotypes found in all four sorted-subset donors had higher generation probabilities. Pairwise subsampling indicated that sequencing depth was expected to affect the degree of clonotype sharing among donors. Even with the large sequencing depth, rarefaction of the sorted-subset datasets indicated that sequencing was incomplete. Sharing across a few donors was observed for roughly 5.4% of naive CD4, 3% to 3.5% of naive CD8, roughly 2.4% of memory CD4, and approximately 0.41% of memory CD8 clonotypes.

The germline V gene (reference sequence) provides CDR1 PRHDT and CDR2 FYEKMQ. Trimming costs V 0 bases and J 6 bases, and their ends lie 6 bases apart. The CDR3, from cysteine to phenylalanine, totals 13 residues. Of the read, only the CDR3 DNA is kept; its 39 bases are in frame from base 1. Remarks on this clone: The antigen this receptor binds is unknown. The input lacks base qualities; no much larger clone sits a single base away.

Using the deep immunoSEQ assay, multiplex PCR amplified TCR CDR3 regions from genomic DNA. For each cell subset, the extracted genomic DNA was distributed evenly across all wells of several immunoSEQ 96-well plates, and each plate served as one replicate. For sorted subsets, 200 ng of genomic DNA, equivalent to some 30,000 T cell genomes, went into each replicate PCR. Purified libraries were measured with a Qubit 3.0 fluorometer, size-checked on a Bioanalyzer 2100, and measured again with the KAPA Library Quantification kit. Each immunoSEQ 96-well plate was sequenced on its own single-read 150-cycle Illumina NextSeq 550 flow cell. As for the original processing: The immunoSEQ output contained only junctional sequences without quality scores, so filtering could not match that applied to full-length reads. Sequences were annotated with PyIR, a Python wrapper for IgBLAST v1.9, using IMGT germline references to assign V/J genes and CDR3. Reads with weak V/J assignments (E-value above 1e-6), missing CDR3, stop codons, out-of-frame junctions, or ambiguous translated residues were removed. V3J clonotypes were defined by identical inferred V gene, J gene, and CDR3 amino acid sequence. Percentage overlap between repertoires was computed as shared unique clonotypes divided by the size of the smaller repertoire. Richness of each repertoire was evaluated using RTK rarefaction, the Chao1 estimator, and Recon v2.1 estimates of unobserved clonotypes. Generation probabilities for all TCRbeta clonotypes obtained by the gDNA method from a handful of donors were computed using OLGA. Not all clones reach the TCRdb copy of this immuneACCESS table, which keeps in-frame sequences only. Checked studies attribute under half of the gap to unresolved V genes and leave the rest unexplained. V and J calls and clone size come straight from that table; D and trimming were deduced from the DNA. The sample records around 2,000,000 clones, 93% of which are singletons. Around 1.7% of the sample goes to the ten largest clones.

For the CD8 naive samples, CD45RO-negative cells were positively selected for CCR7, yielding a CD45RA+CCR7+ population from which TemRA cells were excluded. The donors were healthy, HIV-negative adults with no recently reported acute infections or vaccinations. All donors were Caucasian adults living in Nashville, Tennessee, USA. After blood collection by leukapheresis, PBMCs were isolated using Ficoll-Histopaque density gradient centrifugation and then cryopreserved in the vapor phase of liquid nitrogen. Analytical flow cytometry was used to check the purity and quantity of every magnetically sorted T cell population. Each sorted fraction had its genomic DNA isolated and then quantified by UV absorbance on a Nanodrop 2000c.

Sequenced input: naive CD8+ T cells from PBMCs. According to the study, the label for this sample's cell subset or site signals: CD45RA+CCR7+. The sequence derives from a man younger than 30 in good health. Some clones in this sample may be carry-over from other donors' samples. The chain joins TRBV13 to TRBJ1-3, with no D gene named confidently. The CDR3 region reads CASSLGPPNTIYF. The sequenced DNA: TGTGCCAGCAGCTTAGGGCCCCCAAACACCATATATTTT.